This T cell receptor beta chain was sequenced for a study of blood T cells in healthy people across ages. General study results and limits: Correlation between TCR beta diversity and naive T cell percentage was strong.

Together with a sample-barcoded 5' primer, a J-beta primer mix was included in a second PCR lasting about 6 to 11 cycles. TCRdb processed the 5' RACE reads anew with MiXCR; each CDR3 protein has one entry. The repertoire holds approximately 780,000 distinct CDR3 sequences, with roughly 24% as singletons. As to this clonotype: Its target is unknown.

The germline V and J ends were trimmed by 6 bases and 0 bases, with 18 bases remaining between them. This CDR3 comprises 17 residues. Germline V gene sequence: CDR1 MNHNS, CDR2 SASEGT. The same data also went into a second study, on T cells of mothers and their children. That source reports: A few healthy Caucasian mothers and their six children donated. With the M1S primer of the second PCR, sample barcodes and 2-4 random nucleotides were added.

This clonotype was sampled from a boy between 10 and 17 years old in good health. The V call is TRBV6-1, the J call TRBJ1-5; tentative D call: TRBD1 (5 bases). Material for sequencing was blood. The CDR3 region has the DNA TGTGCCAGCAGCCTACAGCAGGGTTCAGATAGCAATCAGCCCCAGCATTTT. As protein: CASSLQQGSDSNQPQHF.